This T cell receptor beta chain was observed in a study of T cell responses to AZD1222 COVID-19 vaccine. The table lists this clone with a few counts. Clones were read by immunoSEQ multiplex PCR, and TCRdb kept only the in-frame ones, dropping some. The repertoire has more than 85,000 clones, more than 70% of them found once; the top ten carry about 15%. This CDR3 has 15 residues. Germline CDR1 and CDR2: SGHVS and FNYEAQ. With 4 bases removed from V and 0 bases from J, the gap between germline ends came to 10 bases. This clonotype was sampled from an adult in good health. The chain has TRBV7-6 and TRBJ2-1, with D hard to call. This material consisted of peripheral blood, taken on day 0 of AZD1222 vaccination. CDR3 sequence reads: CASSSQDVSYNEQFF. CDR3 bases: TGTGCCAGCAGCTCCCAGGATGTCTCCTACAATGAGCAGTTCTTC.